Following are 8 T cell receptor beta chains from one sample sequenced in a study of cytomegalovirus exposure and HLA in healthy donors (dated by TCRdb to the late 2010s). The library was made by the immunoSEQ multiplex PCR assay. For the multiplex PCR, a mixture combining 60 forward primers for TCR Vbeta segments and 13 reverse primers for TCR Jbeta segments was used. Sourced from immuneACCESS, this table was stored by TCRdb with only in-frame sequences that have V and J called. A share of the clones is absent; for the studies checked, an unresolved V gene accounts for under half, and the remainder has no known explanation. The sample data list about 190,000 clones, and 70% to 75% of these were observed just once. Clones ranked in the top ten supply approximately 4.8% of the sample. Material: PBMCs. The origin of the receptors is a man aged 25-40 years in good health and CMV-seropositive.

V usage is TRBV30 and J usage is TRBJ1-5; the D gene is possibly TRBD1 (5 bases). Germline CDR1 reads GTSNPN; CDR2 reads SVGIG (reference sequence). There are 15 residues in the CDR3. Trimming took off 0 bases at V and 3 bases at J, with 12 bases between the two ends. CDR3 residues: CAWSVSGTNNQPQHF. CDR3 DNA sequence: TGTGCCTGGAGTGTGTCAGGGACTAACAATCAGCCCCAGCATTTT. The full variable domain, with the rest looked up from reference TRBV30 and TRBJ1-5, is SQTIHQWPATLVQPVGSPLSLECTVEGTSNPNLYWYRQAAGRGLQLLFYSVGIGQISSEVPQNLSASRPQDRQFILSSKKLLLSDSGFYLCAWSVSGTNNQPQHFGDGTRLSIL.

This chain links TRBV27 with TRBJ1-5; 10 bases map to TRBD1. J was trimmed by 7 bases and V by 5 bases; bases with no gene match: 2. CDR3 length: 13 amino acids. Germline-derived CDR1 and CDR2 are MNHEY and SMNVEV (reference sequence). The CDR3 nucleotides read TGTGCCAGCAGTGGGACAGGGGAACAGCCCCAGCATTTT. Translation gives CASSGTGEQPQHF.

The CDR3 DNA is TGTGCCAGCAGGCCCGGGGACTATGGCTACACCTTC. Translated: CASRPGDYGYTF. This sequence joins TRBV25-1 and TRBJ1-2; D gene ambiguous. Germline CDR1 and CDR2: MGHDK and SYGVNS. There are 12 residues in the CDR3. V was shortened by 6 bases and J by 3 bases, with 8 bases between the two germline ends.

This chain uses TRBV4-1 with TRBJ2-3; TRBD2 matches 13 bases. Germline V CDR1 and CDR2: MGHRA, YSYEKL. The V gene end was trimmed by 1 base and the J gene end by 6 bases; junction bases not matched to a gene: 4. The CDR3 runs 16 residues. The CDR3 DNA follows: TGCGCCAGCAGCCAAGGACTAGCGGGAGGTTTGGATACGCAGTATTTT. Translated, it gives CASSQGLAGGLDTQYF.

The rearrangement uses TRBV5-1 and TRBJ2-1; 8 positions agree with TRBD1. The length of the CDR3 is 14 residues. Per germline, CDR1 SGHRS and CDR2 YFSETQ. The ends lost 0 bases at V and 13 bases at J; junction bases unmatched: 9. The CDR3 loop reads CASSLGAPGTGQFF. As DNA, the CDR3 is TGCGCCAGCAGCTTGGGGGCGCCCGGGACAGGTCAGTTCTTC.

The V and J genes are TRBV29-1 and TRBJ1-5; possible D gene TRBD1, 6 bases. V was shortened by 7 bases and J by 6 bases, with 19 bases between the two germline ends. The germline V gene encodes CDR1 SQVTM and CDR2 ANQGSEA. The CDR3 contains 14 residues. CDR3 in amino acids: CSAVLTGLSQPQHF. The CDR3 DNA reads as TGCAGCGCCGTCCTAACAGGGTTGAGTCAGCCCCAGCATTTT.

This sequence joins TRBV9 and TRBJ1-3; unclear D gene. Trimming shortened V by 4 bases and J by 2 bases, and 13 bases separated the two germline ends. From germline, CDR1 is SGDLS and CDR2 YYNGEE. The CDR3 is 15 amino acids. CDR3 protein: CASSPYTNPGNTIYF. The CDR3 DNA reads TGTGCCAGCAGCCCCTATACGAACCCTGGAAACACCATATATTTT. Combining the CDR3 with reference TRBV9 and TRBJ1-3 gives the whole variable domain DSGVTQTPKHLITATGQRVTLRCSPRSGDLSVYWYQQSLDQGLQFLIQYYNGEERAKGNILERFSAQQFPDLHSELNLSSLELGDSALYFCASSPYTNPGNTIYFGEGSWLTVV.

This sequence joins TRBV9 and TRBJ2-7; 11 bases are a match to TRBD2. CDR1 is SGDLS, CDR2 YYNGEE, per germline. V gave up 0 bases and J gave up 5 bases; unmatched junction bases: 7. This CDR3 spans 16 amino acids. The CDR3 here is CASSVVPSGGMHEQYF. CDR3 DNA sequence: TGTGCCAGCAGCGTAGTTCCTAGCGGGGGGATGCACGAGCAGTACTTC.